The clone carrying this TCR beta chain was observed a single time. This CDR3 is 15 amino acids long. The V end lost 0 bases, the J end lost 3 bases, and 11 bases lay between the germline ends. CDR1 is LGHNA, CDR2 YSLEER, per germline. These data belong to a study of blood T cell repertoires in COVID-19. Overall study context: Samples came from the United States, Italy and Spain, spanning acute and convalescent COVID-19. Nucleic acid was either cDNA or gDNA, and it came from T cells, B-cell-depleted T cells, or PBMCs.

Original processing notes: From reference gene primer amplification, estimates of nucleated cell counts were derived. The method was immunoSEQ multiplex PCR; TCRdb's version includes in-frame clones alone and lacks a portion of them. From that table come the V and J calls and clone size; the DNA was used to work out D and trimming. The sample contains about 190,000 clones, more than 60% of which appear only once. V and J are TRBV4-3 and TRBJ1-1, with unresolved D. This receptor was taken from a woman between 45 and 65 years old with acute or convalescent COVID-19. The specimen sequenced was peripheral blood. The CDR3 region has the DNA TGCGCCAGCAGCCAAGAGGGCCACGGGGACACTGAAGCTTTCTTT. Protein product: CASSQEGHGDTEAFF.